This record covers a single T cell receptor (beta chain). Sequencing used immunoSEQ multiplex PCR; TCRdb keeps in-frame clones, though not all of them. The sample lists roughly 100,000 clones; 80% were seen once. The record originates from a study of blood T cell repertoires in COVID-19. The wider study: Whether acute or convalescent, the COVID-19 samples came from the United States, Italy and Spain.

V lost 6 bases to trimming and J lost 4 bases; unmatched junction nucleotides: 11. Germline lookup yields CDR1 MNHNY and CDR2 SVGAGI (reference sequence). The CDR3 spans 16 residues. This TCR derives from an elderly woman with active or convalescent COVID-19. The V gene is TRBV6-6, the J gene TRBJ2-2, with 7 bases fitting TRBD1. Source material: peripheral blood. In DNA, the CDR3 is TGTGCCAGCAGATCGACAGGGACCCGGGGCACCGGGGAGCTGTTTTTT. Its translation is CASRSTGTRGTGELFF.